This T cell receptor beta chain was sequenced in a study of T cell responses to AZD1222 COVID-19 vaccine. Findings of the study overall: Donors were mostly white British, more females; clonal diversity possibly underestimated.

A note on this clone: Its antigen is unidentified.

Trimming removed 5 bases from V and 0 bases from J, with 3 bases in between. Per germline, CDR1 SGHNT and CDR2 YENEEA. The CDR3 spans 12 residues. Clones were sequenced by immunoSEQ multiplex PCR, and TCRdb holds only the in-frame ones, with some missing. The sample lists 200,000 or so clones; roughly 92% were seen once. The sequence derives from an adult in good health. The V call is TRBV11-3, the J call TRBJ2-3; D gene unclear. The sample consisted of peripheral blood, taken on day 0 of AZD1222 vaccination. CDR3 region: CASSGSTDTQYF. CDR3 coding DNA: TGTGCCAGCAGCGGGAGCACAGATACGCAGTATTTT.